The next 18 T cell receptor beta chains were all read from a single sample in a study of T cell responses to AZD1222 COVID-19 vaccine. Measured with immunoSEQ multiplex PCR; TCRdb has only the in-frame clones, and not every one. The sample shows about 120,000 clones, around 90% of them seen only once. The sequencing here drew on peripheral blood, taken on day 0 of AZD1222 vaccination. Receptors were obtained from an adult in good health.

V is TRBV18 and J is TRBJ2-5, with a possible D match to TRBD2 (6 bases). V dropped 0 bases and J dropped 2 bases, with 7 bases sitting between them. Germline V gene data show CDR1 as KGHSH and CDR2 as LQKENI. CDR3 length: 14 residues. CDR3 sequence: CASSPPGLQETQYF. The CDR3 nucleotides read TGTGCCAGCTCACCACCGGGACTTCAAGAGACCCAGTACTTC.

V usage is TRBV2 and J usage is TRBJ1-6; the match to TRBD1 covers 7 bases. Germline assignment: CDR1 SNHLY and CDR2 FYNNEI. V was pared by 7 bases and J by 9 bases, with 9 bases of the junction left unmatched. The length of the CDR3 is 14 residues. DNA for the CDR3: TGTGCCAGCACCCGGGGAGGGGGCTCTTCACCCCTCCACTTT. As protein: CASTRGGGSSPLHF.

This sequence joins TRBV30 and TRBJ1-2, with a weak D call TRBD1 (5 bases). The germline gives CDR1 GTSNPN, CDR2 SVGIG (reference sequence). The CDR3 extends over 11 amino acids. V was cut by 5 bases and J by 4 bases, with 8 bases left in between. The CDR3 bases are TGTGCCTGGGAAGGGACCTATGGCTACACCTTC. Its protein is CAWEGTYGYTF. Combining the CDR3 with reference TRBV30 and TRBJ1-2 gives the whole variable domain SQTIHQWPATLVQPVGSPLSLECTVEGTSNPNLYWYRQAAGRGLQLLFYSVGIGQISSEVPQNLSASRPQDRQFILSSKKLLLSDSGFYLCAWEGTYGYTFGSGTRLTVV.

V usage is TRBV27 and J usage is TRBJ2-3; TRBD2 is a possible D gene (6 bases). The CDR3 has 16 amino acids. Germline assignment: CDR1 MNHEY and CDR2 SMNVEV (reference sequence). With 6 bases removed from V and 1 base from J, the gap between germline ends came to 17 bases. The DNA of the CDR3 is TGTGCCAGCAGCTCCGAACCGGGACTCCGCACAGATACGCAGTATTTT. This sequence encodes CASSSEPGLRTDTQYF.

This clone was found once. This chain connects TRBV24-1 to TRBJ2-7; D possibly corresponds to TRBD1 (5 bases). The CDR3 has 14 residues. Trimming took off 3 bases at V and 0 bases at J, with 8 bases between the two ends. CDR1 KGHDR and CDR2 SFDVKD come from the germline V gene. As DNA, the CDR3 is TGTGCCACCAGTGATCCGACAGTCTCCTACGAGCAGTACTTC. Residues: CATSDPTVSYEQYF.

The chain combines TRBV11-2 with TRBJ2-1; D remains unclear. The CDR3 loop spans 15 amino acids. Trimming pared 0 bases from V and 0 bases from J, leaving 6 bases between. The germline CDR1 and CDR2 sequences are SGHAT and FQNNGV. CDR3 sequence: CASSLELSSYNEQFF. CDR3 nucleotide sequence: TGTGCCAGCAGCTTAGAACTGAGCTCCTACAATGAGCAGTTCTTC. Full variable domain (rest looked up from reference TRBV11-2 and TRBJ2-1): EAGVAQSPRYKIIEKRQSVAFWCNPISGHATLYWYQQILGQGPKLLIQFQNNGVVDDSQLPKDRFSAERLKGVDSTLKIQPAKLEDSAVYLCASSLELSSYNEQFFGPGTRLTVL.

The chain has TRBV19 and TRBJ1-3; no firm D call. Germline V CDR1 and CDR2: LNHDA, SQIVND (reference sequence). The CDR3 runs 15 residues. The V gene lost 8 bases and the J gene lost 8 bases, with 22 bases spanning the gap. CDR3 sequence: CASLTSNQPRHTIYF. The CDR3 bases are TGTGCCAGTCTCACTTCGAACCAACCCCGACACACCATATATTTT.

The gene calls are TRBV5-1 and TRBJ1-4; D might be TRBD1 (6 bases). The CDR3 totals 14 residues. Germline V CDR1 and CDR2: SGHRS, YFSETQ. Deletions cut 3 bases from V and 8 bases from J, with 14 bases between. CDR3 region: CASSSTTGYEKLFF. The CDR3, as DNA: TGCGCCAGCAGCTCCACTACAGGGTACGAAAAACTGTTTTTT.

There are a few counts of this clone. The V and J genes are TRBV7-2 and TRBJ1-5, with TRBD1 as a possible D gene (5 bases). The germline V gene encodes CDR1 SGHTA and CDR2 FQGNSA. The CDR3 is 15 residues long. Trimming shortened V by 5 bases and J by 6 bases, and 17 bases separated the two germline ends. The CDR3 sequence is CASSTSAPGFQPQHF. The CDR3 DNA sequence: TGTGCCAGCAGCACTAGCGCCCCAGGGTTTCAGCCCCAGCATTTT.

The chain combines TRBV30 with TRBJ2-1; D is unclear. V lost 0 bases and J lost 8, with 5 bases in between. Looked up from germline, CDR1 is GTSNPN and CDR2 is SVGIG (reference sequence). This CDR3 has 11 residues. CDR3 residues: CAWSVFYEQFF. CDR3 nucleotide sequence: TGTGCCTGGAGTGTATTCTATGAGCAGTTCTTC.

This clone has just one count. The genes are TRBV18 and TRBJ1-1, with 10 bases identical to TRBD1. Germline CDR1 is KGHSH and CDR2 is LQKENI. This CDR3 region has 17 residues. V was clipped by 4 bases and J by 1 base; unmatched bases: 9. In DNA, the CDR3 is TGTGCCAGCTCACTCTTAGGGACAGGGGCGGAGAACACTGAAGCTTTCTTT. Its protein product is CASSLLGTGAENTEAFF.

The rearrangement links TRBV19 to TRBJ1-5; D may be TRBD1 (6 bases). The germline V gene has CDR1 LNHDA and CDR2 SQIVND (reference sequence). This CDR3 spans 16 amino acids. The V end was cut by 3 bases, the J end by 0 bases, with 12 bases between. The CDR3 bases are TGTGCCAGTAGTATTACTGGGGGCCTTAGCAATCAGCCCCAGCATTTT. It translates to CASSITGGLSNQPQHF.

V gene TRBV4-1 combines with J gene TRBJ1-3, with unresolved D. Trimming took 1 base from V and 0 from J, leaving 16 bases between them. Germline V lookup: CDR1 MGHRA, CDR2 YSYEKL. The CDR3 is made up of 18 amino acids. CDR3 coding DNA: TGCGCCAGCAGCCAAGTCGTGGGTCTAGTGAACTCTGGAAACACCATATATTTT. It encodes CASSQVVGLVNSGNTIYF.

This chain joins TRBV7-9 and TRBJ1-2; no definite D call. Germline-derived CDR1 and CDR2 are SEHNR and FQNEAQ (reference sequence). With 5 bases removed from V and 4 bases from J, the gap between germline ends came to 8 bases. This CDR3 has 12 amino acids. For the CDR3, the DNA is TGTGCCAGCAGCCTCCAGGCCTATGGCTACACCTTC. Its translation is CASSLQAYGYTF.

The J gene is TRBJ2-7, the V gene TRBV6-1; D possibly uses TRBD1 or TRBD2 (5 bases each). CDR1 and CDR2 (germline): MNHNS, SASEGT. The CDR3 totals 14 residues. V was trimmed by 3 bases and J by 5 bases, leaving 14 bases between them. DNA for the CDR3: TGTGCCAGCAGTGATCCGGGACCCGGACACGAGCAGTACTTC. It translates to CASSDPGPGHEQYF.

V and J are TRBV4-1 and TRBJ2-5, with D tentatively TRBD1 or TRBD2 (6 bases each). The CDR3 sequence is 15 residues long. V was trimmed by 6 bases and J by 2 bases, leaving 16 bases between them. Per germline, CDR1 MGHRA and CDR2 YSYEKL. CDR3 loop: CASSALGGIQETQYF. Here the CDR3 DNA reads TGCGCCAGCAGTGCGCTGGGGGGCATTCAAGAGACCCAGTACTTC.

The rearrangement uses TRBV19 and TRBJ1-2; a possible D gene is TRBD1 (5 bases). CDR3 length equals 13 residues. Trimming left V 3 bases short and J 6 bases short, with 11 bases between. The V gene's germline CDR1 is LNHDA and CDR2 SQIVND (reference sequence). CDR3 DNA: TGTGCCAGTAGTATGGGGCGGCCGGATGGCTACACCTTC. This gives the protein CASSMGRPDGYTF.

The chain employs TRBV28 and TRBJ2-7; no reliable D call. CDR3 length equals 12 residues. Germline CDR1 and CDR2: MDHEN and SYDVKM. Trimming left V 8 bases short and J 5 bases short, with 13 bases between. CDR3 DNA: TGTGCCAGCGTAGTTGCTCCTAACGAGCAGTACTTC. It is translated as CASVVAPNEQYF. The variable domain in full, with the rest retrieved from reference TRBV28 and TRBJ2-7, is DVKVTQSSRYLVKRTGEKVFLECVQDMDHENMFWYRQDPGLGLRLIYFSYDVKMKEKGDIPEGYSVSREKKERFSLILESASTNQTSMYLCASVVAPNEQYFGPGTRLTVT.